This is a list of T cell receptor beta chains from one sample in a study of CD8 T cells in Susac syndrome. TCRdb called the immunoSEQ multiplex PCR reads again in MiXCR, with one record for every CDR3 protein. The sample holds under 200,000 distinct CDR3 sequences, approximately 96% seen once. Sequences were obtained from CD8+ T cells from PBMCs. The source of these receptors is a human donor with multiple sclerosis. The CDR3 runs from the conserved cysteine through the conserved F or W. D genes are given only for firm matches. The size field is filled for only some rows; it gives once, few, many or a size class.

>TRBV14|TRBJ1-2|NA|NA
TGTGCCAGCAGCCAGGGGCTGTGGTATGGCTACACCTTC
CASSQGLWYGYTF
>TRBV28|TRBJ2-7|TRBD2|NA
TGTGCCAGCAGTTTATGGCGGGGGATCTACGAGCAGTACTTC
CASSLWRGIYEQYF
>TRBV12-3/TRBV12-4|TRBJ2-1|NA|NA
TGTGCCAGCATGGGAGTAGCGGCTACTCACAATGAGCAGTTCTTC
CASMGVAATHNEQFF
>TRBV2|TRBJ2-2|NA|NA
TGTGCCAGCAGGGCGAAGGGTGGGGAGCTGTTTTTT
CASRAKGGELFF
>TRBV15|TRBJ2-1|TRBD2|NA
TGTGCCACCGAGGCTAGCGGGGCTGGTGAGCAGTTCTTC
CATEASGAGEQFF
>TRBV4-2|TRBJ1-1|NA|NA
TGTGCCAGCAGCCAAGAATCGGTACAAGTGAACACTGAAGCTTTCTTT
CASSQESVQVNTEAFF
>TRBV12-5|TRBJ2-5|NA|NA
TGTGCTAGTGGTTTGGTTTCGGGGCCTGGCGTCCGAGAGACCCAGTACTTC
CASGLVSGPGVRETQYF
>TRBV6-6|TRBJ2-6|NA|NA
TGTGCCAGCAGCCAACTAGGGTATGAAGACGTCCTGACTTTC
CASSQLGYEDVLTF
>TRBV5-6|TRBJ2-1|NA|NA
TGTGCCAGCTCTGAGGGGACTTACAATGAGCAGTTCTTC
CASSEGTYNEQFF
>TRBV2|TRBJ2-7|NA|NA
TGTGCCAGCAGTGGGAGGGGGCGACCCTACGAGCAGTACTTC
CASSGRGRPYEQYF
>TRBV20-1|TRBJ2-3|NA|NA
TGCAGTGCCCAGGGTTATACGCAGTATTTT
CSAQGYTQYF
>TRBV29-1|TRBJ2-7|TRBD2|NA
TGCAGCGTTGTACCAGTGACTAGCGGTTTGGCCTACGAGCAGTACTTC
CSVVPVTSGLAYEQYF
>TRBV15|TRBJ2-3|NA|NA
TGTGCCACCAGCAGAGAGGAGGGGGCAAGCACAGATACGCAGTATTTT
CATSREEGASTDTQYF
>TRBV4-1|TRBJ2-1|TRBD1|NA
TGCGCCAGCAGGGGGACAGGGGTCAATGAGCAGTTCTTC
CASRGTGVNEQFF
>TRBV7-2|TRBJ2-1|TRBD2|NA
TGTGCCAGCAGCTTAGTGGCTAGCGGGGACGCCTACAATGAGCAGTTCTTC
CASSLVASGDAYNEQFF
>TRBV28|TRBJ2-2|TRBD1|NA
TGTGCCAGCAGTTTAACAGGGGCTTGGAACACCGGGGAGCTGTTTTTT
CASSLTGAWNTGELFF
>TRBV28|TRBJ2-1|NA|once
TGTGCCAGCAGTTCTGTCGGACTATCCTCCTACAATGAGCAGTTCTTC
CASSSVGLSSYNEQFF